This passage covers 3 T cell receptor beta chains from one sample sequenced in a study of control samples from healthy donors and cancer patients. The protocol was immunoSEQ multiplex PCR, while the TCRdb copy is restricted to in-frame clones and leaves out a portion. The sample yields about 190,000 clones, of which the top ten take up roughly 2.2%. Sequencing was carried out using blood. The receptor set was obtained from a woman aged 25 to 39 in good health.

This chain joins TRBV4-1 and TRBJ1-3; D unresolved. This CDR3 has 15 amino acids. CDR1 is MGHRA and CDR2 is YSYEKL in the germline V gene. Trimming shortened V by 2 bases and J by 4 bases, and 12 bases separated the two germline ends. CDR3 nucleotide sequence: TGCGCCAGCAGCCAACCAGTCGGGGTAGGAAACACCATATATTTT. It yields the protein CASSQPVGVGNTIYF.

The chain recombines TRBV24-1 with TRBJ2-1, with no clear D. CDR3 length: 15 amino acids. The ends were cut back, 3 bases at V and 5 bases at J, with 13 bases in the middle. The germline V gene encodes CDR1 KGHDR and CDR2 SFDVKD. CDR3 region: CATSDPRRSNNEQFF. Written as DNA, the CDR3 is TGTGCCACCAGTGATCCCCGACGGTCGAACAATGAGCAGTTCTTC.

The J gene is TRBJ1-1, the V gene TRBV27; D might be TRBD1 (5 bases). The V and J ends lost 4 bases and 4 bases respectively, with 13 bases between them. The CDR3 consists of 14 residues. Germline loops: CDR1 MNHEY, CDR2 SMNVEV (reference sequence). The CDR3 loop reads CASSYTGEGTEAFF. Here the CDR3 DNA reads TGTGCCAGCAGTTATACGGGGGAAGGCACTGAAGCTTTCTTT.